This T cell receptor (beta chain) emerged from a study of Ad26.COV2.S vaccination and SARS-CoV-2 variants. As for the study in general: Donor got 5x10^10 or 1x10^11 viral particles of Ad26.COV2.S.

Here immunoSEQ multiplex PCR was the method, and the copy in TCRdb shows in-frame clones only, minus some. The sample has roughly 680,000 clones; about 90% are singletons. As to treatment: around 19 received Ad26.COV2.S at low or high dose, single or two shots; roughly five received placebo; per-sample allocation not given. Following the first vaccine or placebo injection, samples were taken on day 63. The V end was cut by 2 bases, the J end by 12 bases, with 8 bases between. CDR3 length: 11 residues. This specimen consisted of peripheral blood, obtained in a trial of Ad26.COV2.S vaccine versus placebo. The chain employs TRBV12-3 or TRBV12-4 and TRBJ2-1; D gene uncertain. This clonotype was sampled from a person aged 18-65 years who received the Ad26.COV2.S COVID-19 vaccine or a placebo. The CDR3 DNA reads TGTGCCAGCAGTTTACAACTTGTGCAGTTCTTC. It yields the protein CASSLQLVQFF.